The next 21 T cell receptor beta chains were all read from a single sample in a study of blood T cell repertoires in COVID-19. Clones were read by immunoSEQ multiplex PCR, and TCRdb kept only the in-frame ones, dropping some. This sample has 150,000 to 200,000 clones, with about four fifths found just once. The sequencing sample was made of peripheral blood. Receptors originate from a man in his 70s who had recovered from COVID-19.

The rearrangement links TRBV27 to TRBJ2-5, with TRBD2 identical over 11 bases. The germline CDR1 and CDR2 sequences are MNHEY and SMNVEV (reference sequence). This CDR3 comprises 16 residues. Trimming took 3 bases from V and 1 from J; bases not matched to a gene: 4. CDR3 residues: CASSLAGTSGQETQYF. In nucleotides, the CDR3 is TGTGCCAGCAGTTTGGCCGGGACTAGCGGCCAAGAGACCCAGTACTTC.

Written as DNA, the CDR3 is TGTGCCAGCTCACTTTCGACAGGGTCCAAAAACATTCAGTACTTC. This encodes CASSLSTGSKNIQYF. The gene calls are TRBV18 and TRBJ2-4; 7 positions match TRBD1. CDR3 length: 15 residues. Germline-derived CDR1 and CDR2 are KGHSH and LQKENI. Trimming at V came to 4 bases and at J to 2 bases, leaving 5 bases not matched to a gene.

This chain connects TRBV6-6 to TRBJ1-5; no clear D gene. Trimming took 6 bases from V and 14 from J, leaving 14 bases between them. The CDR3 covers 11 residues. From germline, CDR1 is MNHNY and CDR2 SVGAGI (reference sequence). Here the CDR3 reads CASRDTVREHF. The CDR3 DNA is TGTGCCAGCAGAGACACTGTCCGAGAGCATTTT.

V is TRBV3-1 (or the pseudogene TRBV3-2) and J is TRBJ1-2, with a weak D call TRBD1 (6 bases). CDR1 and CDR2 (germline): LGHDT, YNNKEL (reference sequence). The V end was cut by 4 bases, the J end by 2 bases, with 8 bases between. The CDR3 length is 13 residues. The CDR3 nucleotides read TGTGCCAGCAGCCTCGACAGGAACTATGGCTACACCTTC. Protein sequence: CASSLDRNYGYTF.

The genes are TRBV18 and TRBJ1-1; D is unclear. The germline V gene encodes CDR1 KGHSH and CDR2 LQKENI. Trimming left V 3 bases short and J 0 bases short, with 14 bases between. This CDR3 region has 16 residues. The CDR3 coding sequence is TGTGCCAGCTCACCCACAGCAAAAAGCTTGAACACTGAAGCTTTCTTT. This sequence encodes CASSPTAKSLNTEAFF.

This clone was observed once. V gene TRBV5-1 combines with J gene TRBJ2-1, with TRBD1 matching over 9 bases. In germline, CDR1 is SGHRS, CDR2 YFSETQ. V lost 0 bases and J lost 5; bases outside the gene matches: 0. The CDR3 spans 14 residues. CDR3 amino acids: CASSLGTGDNEQFF. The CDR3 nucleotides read TGCGCCAGCAGCTTGGGGACAGGGGACAATGAGCAGTTCTTC.

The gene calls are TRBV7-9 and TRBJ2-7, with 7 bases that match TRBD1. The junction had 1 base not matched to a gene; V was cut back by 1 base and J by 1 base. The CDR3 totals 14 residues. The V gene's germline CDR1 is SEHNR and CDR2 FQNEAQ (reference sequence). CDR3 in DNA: TGTGCCAGCAGCTTAGAGGGACAGTCCTACGAGCAGTACTTC. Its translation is CASSLEGQSYEQYF.

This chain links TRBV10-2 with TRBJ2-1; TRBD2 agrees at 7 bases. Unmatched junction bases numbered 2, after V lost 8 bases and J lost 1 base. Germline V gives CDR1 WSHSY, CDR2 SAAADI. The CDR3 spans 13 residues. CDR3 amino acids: CASRGDSYNEQFF. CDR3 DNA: TGCGCCAGCCGGGGGGATTCCTACAATGAGCAGTTCTTC.

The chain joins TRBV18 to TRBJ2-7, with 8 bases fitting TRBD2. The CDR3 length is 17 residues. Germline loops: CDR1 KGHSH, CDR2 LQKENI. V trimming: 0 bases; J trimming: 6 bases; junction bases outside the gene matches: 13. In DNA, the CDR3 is TGTGCCAGCTCACCACCGTTTAGCGGGAATCGTTCCGCCGAGCAGTACTTC. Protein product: CASSPPFSGNRSAEQYF.

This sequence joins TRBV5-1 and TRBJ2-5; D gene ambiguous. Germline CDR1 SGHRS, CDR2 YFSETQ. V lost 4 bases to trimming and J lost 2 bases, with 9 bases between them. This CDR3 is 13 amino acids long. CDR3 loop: CASSPTPQETQYF. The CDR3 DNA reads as TGCGCCAGCAGCCCCACTCCACAAGAGACCCAGTACTTC.

CDR3 DNA sequence: TGTGCCAGCAGCCATGGACAGGGGGAAGAGACCCAGTACTTC. Amino acids: CASSHGQGEETQYF. The rearrangement joins TRBV7-2 to TRBJ2-5; 10 bases are a match to TRBD1. The CDR3 runs 14 residues. Germline trimming cut 5 bases from V and 3 bases from J; bases unmatched to any gene: 3. Germline-derived CDR1 and CDR2 are SGHTA and FQGNSA.

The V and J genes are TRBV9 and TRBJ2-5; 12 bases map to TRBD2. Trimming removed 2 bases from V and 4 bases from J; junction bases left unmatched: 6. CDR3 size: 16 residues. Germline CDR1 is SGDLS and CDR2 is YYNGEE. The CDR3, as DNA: TGTGCCAGCAGCGTGGCTAGCGGGAGGGCCGGAGAGACCCAGTACTTC. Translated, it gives CASSVASGRAGETQYF.

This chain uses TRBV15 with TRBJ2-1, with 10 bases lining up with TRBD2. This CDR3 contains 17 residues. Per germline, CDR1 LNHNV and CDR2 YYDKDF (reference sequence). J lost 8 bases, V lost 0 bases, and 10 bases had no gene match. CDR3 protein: CATSRDWRSGRRDEQFF. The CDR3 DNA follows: TGTGCCACCAGCAGAGATTGGCGTAGCGGGAGGCGTGATGAGCAGTTCTTC.

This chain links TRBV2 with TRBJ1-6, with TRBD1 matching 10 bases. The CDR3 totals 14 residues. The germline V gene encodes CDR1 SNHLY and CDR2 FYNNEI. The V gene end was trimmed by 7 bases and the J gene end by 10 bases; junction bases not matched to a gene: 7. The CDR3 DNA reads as TGTGCCAGCAACACGGGACAGGGGTTATCACCCCTCCACTTT. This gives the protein CASNTGQGLSPLHF.

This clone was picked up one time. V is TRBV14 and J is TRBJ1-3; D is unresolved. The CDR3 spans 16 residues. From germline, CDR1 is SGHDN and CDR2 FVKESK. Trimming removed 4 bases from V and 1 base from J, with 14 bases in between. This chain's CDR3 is CASSRGSPESGNTIYF. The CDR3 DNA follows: TGTGCCAGCAGCCGAGGAAGTCCGGAATCTGGAAACACCATATATTTT.

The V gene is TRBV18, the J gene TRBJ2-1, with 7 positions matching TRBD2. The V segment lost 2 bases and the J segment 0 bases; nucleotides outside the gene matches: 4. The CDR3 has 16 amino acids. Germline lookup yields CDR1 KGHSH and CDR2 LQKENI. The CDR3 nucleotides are TGTGCCAGCTCACCATCCGGGAGGAGCTCCTACAATGAGCAGTTCTTC. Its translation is CASSPSGRSSYNEQFF.

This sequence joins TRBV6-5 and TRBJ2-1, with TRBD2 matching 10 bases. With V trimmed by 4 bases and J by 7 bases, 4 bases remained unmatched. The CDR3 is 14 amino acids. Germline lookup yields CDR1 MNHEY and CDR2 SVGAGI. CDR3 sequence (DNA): TGTGCCAGCAGTTTCCAGCGGGAGGGAAATGAGCAGTTCTTC. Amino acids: CASSFQREGNEQFF.

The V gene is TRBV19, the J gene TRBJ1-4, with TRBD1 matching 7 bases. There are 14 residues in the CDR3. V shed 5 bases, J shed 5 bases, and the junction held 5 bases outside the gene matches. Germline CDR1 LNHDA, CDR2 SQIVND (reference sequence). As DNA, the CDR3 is TGTGCCAGTAGTCTCATCAGGGGGAATGAAAAACTGTTTTTT. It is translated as CASSLIRGNEKLFF.

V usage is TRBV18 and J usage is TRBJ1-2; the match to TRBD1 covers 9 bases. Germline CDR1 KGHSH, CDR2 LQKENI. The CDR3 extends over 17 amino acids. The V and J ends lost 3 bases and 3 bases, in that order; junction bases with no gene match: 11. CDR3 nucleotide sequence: TGTGCCAGCTCACCCTTAGGGACAGGGACTGTTGACTATGGCTACACCTTC. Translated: CASSPLGTGTVDYGYTF.

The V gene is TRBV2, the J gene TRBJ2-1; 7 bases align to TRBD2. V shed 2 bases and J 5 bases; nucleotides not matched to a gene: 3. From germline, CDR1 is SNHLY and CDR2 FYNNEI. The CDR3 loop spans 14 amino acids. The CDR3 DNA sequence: TGTGCCAGCAGTGAAACTAGCGCTCACAATGAGCAGTTCTTC. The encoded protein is CASSETSAHNEQFF. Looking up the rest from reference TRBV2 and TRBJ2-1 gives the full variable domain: EPEVTQTPSHQVTQMGQEVILRCVPISNHLYFYWYRQILGQKVEFLVSFYNNEISEKSEIFDDQFSVERPDGSNFTLKIRSTKLEDSAMYFCASSETSAHNEQFFGPGTRLTVL.

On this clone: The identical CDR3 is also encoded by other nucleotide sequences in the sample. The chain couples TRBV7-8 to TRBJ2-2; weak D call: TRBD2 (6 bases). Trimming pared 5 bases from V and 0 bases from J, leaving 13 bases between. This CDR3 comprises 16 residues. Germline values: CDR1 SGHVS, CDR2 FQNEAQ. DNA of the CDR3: TGTGCCAGCAGCCCTAGGGGCGGGACGAACACCGGGGAGCTGTTTTTT. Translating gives CASSPRGGTNTGELFF.